The 24 T cell receptor beta chains below were found in one sample sequenced in a study of T cell clonotyping in hematopoietic cell transplantation (dated by TCRdb to about 2021). Library preparation employed the immunoSEQ multiplex PCR assay. Entries here come from immuneACCESS through TCRdb and include only in-frame sequences with V and J called. Some clones fail to appear in such tables; in the studies checked, an unresolved V gene covers under half of the shortfall, and the cause of the remainder is unknown. Present in this sample are more than 12,000 clones, roughly 64% of which were seen just once. The ten biggest clones cover approximately 9.8% of the sample. The sequencing input was PBMCs. The receptor set was obtained from a human donor who either received an allogeneic hematopoietic cell transplant for a myeloid malignancy or was a related donor (not recorded which). Some clones in this sample may be carry-over from other donors' samples.

V is TRBV30 and J is TRBJ1-2; 8 bases are shared with TRBD1. Germline loops: CDR1 GTSNPN, CDR2 SVGIG (reference sequence). CDR3 size: 15 residues. Trimming at V came to 5 bases and at J to 3 bases, leaving 11 bases not matched to a gene. CDR3 protein: CAWGHAGGRYYGYTF. DNA for the CDR3: TGTGCCTGGGGTCACGCAGGGGGCCGATACTATGGCTACACCTTC.

The rearrangement links TRBV2 to TRBJ2-2; 8 bases fit TRBD2. The CDR3 runs 15 residues. J lost 7 bases, V lost 8 bases, and 12 bases had no gene match. Germline-derived CDR1 and CDR2 are SNHLY and FYNNEI. CDR3 sequence: CASALGLAGHGELFF. The CDR3 DNA reads as TGTGCCAGCGCCTTGGGGCTAGCGGGCCACGGGGAGCTGTTTTTT.

The chain employs TRBV5-6 and TRBJ1-4; no definite D call. CDR3 length: 17 amino acids. V was pared by 1 base and J by 3 bases, with 16 bases between. Germline V CDR1 and CDR2: SGHDT, YYEEEE. The CDR3 reads CASSLWPGLTANEKLFF. CDR3 coding DNA: TGTGCCAGCAGCTTGTGGCCCGGGCTCACCGCTAATGAAAAACTGTTTTTT.

This clone appeared once. The chain recombines TRBV19 with TRBJ1-2; possible D gene TRBD1, 5 bases. CDR1 and CDR2 (germline): LNHDA, SQIVND (reference sequence). CDR3 length: 14 residues. Trimming took off 6 bases at V and 0 bases at J, with 11 bases between the two ends. CDR3 coding DNA: TGTGCCAGTAGGGGGGACGGATCTAACTATGGCTACACCTTC. Amino acids: CASRGDGSNYGYTF.

The rearrangement joins TRBV30 to TRBJ1-5; a weak D match, TRBD1 (6 bases). The CDR3 runs to 16 residues. From germline, CDR1 is GTSNPN and CDR2 SVGIG (reference sequence). V lost 0 bases and J 4 bases, leaving 16 bases between the germline ends. The CDR3 here is CAWSVWGQGINQPQHF. CDR3 nucleotides: TGTGCCTGGAGTGTGTGGGGTCAGGGGATAAATCAGCCCCAGCATTTT.

The chain uses TRBV6-5 and TRBJ1-5, with D unresolved. This CDR3 has 14 amino acids. The germline V gene encodes CDR1 MNHEY and CDR2 SVGAGI. Trimming left V 0 bases short and J 4 bases short, with 7 bases between. As DNA, the CDR3 is TGTGCCAGCAGTTACTCCCATGGTAATCAGCCCCAGCATTTT. Protein: CASSYSHGNQPQHF.

The genes are TRBV5-6 and TRBJ1-5; TRBD1 might be the D (6 bases). The CDR3 runs to 16 residues. Trimming shortened V by 2 bases and J by 7 bases, and 19 bases separated the two germline ends. The germline V gene has CDR1 SGHDT and CDR2 YYEEEE. In nucleotides, the CDR3 is TGTGCCAGCAGCTTACCGCCGGGCAAGGGGGAACAGCCCCAGCATTTT. Translation gives CASSLPPGKGEQPQHF.

The chain uses TRBV2 and TRBJ2-7; 11 bases line up with TRBD2. The CDR3 length is 14 residues. The V segment lost 6 bases and the J segment 4 bases; nucleotides outside the gene matches: 5. The germline V gene encodes CDR1 SNHLY and CDR2 FYNNEI. The CDR3 loop reads CASRPGTSGYEQYF. As DNA, the CDR3 is TGTGCCAGCAGGCCCGGGACTAGCGGATACGAGCAGTACTTC.

This clone was found once. The CDR3 spells CARGGEINSGANVLTF. The CDR3 DNA is TGTGCCAGGGGAGGCGAAATAAACTCTGGGGCCAACGTCCTGACTTTC. The V gene is TRBV2, the J gene TRBJ2-6; tentatively, D is TRBD2 (6 bases). This CDR3 contains 16 residues. Germline values: CDR1 SNHLY, CDR2 FYNNEI. Trimming shortened V by 9 bases and J by 0 bases, and 15 bases separated the two germline ends.

A few counts support this clone. The V gene is TRBV6-1, the J gene TRBJ1-5; D uncertain. Trimming removed 4 bases at V and 3 bases at J, with 10 bases between. CDR3 length: 14 amino acids. Germline V gene lookup returns CDR1 MNHNS and CDR2 SASEGT. CDR3 residues: CASSVAYDNQPQHF. The CDR3 nucleotides read TGTGCCAGCAGTGTCGCTTATGACAATCAGCCCCAGCATTTT.

This clone was found once. The CDR3 nucleotides read TGTGCCAGCAGCTTAGGGGGGGGCGGGGAGACCCAGTACTTC. Amino acids: CASSLGGGGETQYF. This chain links TRBV13 with TRBJ2-5; either TRBD1 or TRBD2 may fit D (6 bases each). Germline lookup yields CDR1 PRHDT and CDR2 FYEKMQ (reference sequence). Trimming pared 0 bases from V and 5 bases from J, leaving 10 bases between. The CDR3 totals 14 residues.

The V call is TRBV5-6, the J call TRBJ2-7, with 7 bases aligning to TRBD1. CDR3 length: 15 residues. Germline V gene lookup returns CDR1 SGHDT and CDR2 YYEEEE. The V and J ends lost 4 bases and 3 bases, in that order; junction bases with no gene match: 10. CDR3 bases: TGTGCCAGCAGCCCCCATGACAGGGAAATCTACGAGCAGTACTTC. Encoded protein: CASSPHDREIYEQYF.

The chain uses TRBV6-5 and TRBJ1-5; weak D call: TRBD1 (6 bases). Trimming removed 6 bases at V and 7 bases at J, with 16 bases between. This CDR3 contains 14 residues. Germline V gene sequence: CDR1 MNHEY, CDR2 SVGAGI. The CDR3 region is CASSLTGIGQPQHF. CDR3 DNA: TGTGCCAGCAGCCTGACAGGTATCGGGCAGCCCCAGCATTTT.

The chain is built from TRBV6-5 and TRBJ1-5; 11 nucleotides agree with TRBD1. After removal of 6 bases from V and 3 bases from J, the junction contained 4 bases not matched to a gene. There are 15 residues in the CDR3. Germline assignment: CDR1 MNHEY and CDR2 SVGAGI. CDR3 in DNA: TGTGCCAGCAGCCCGGACAGGGGGCACAATCAGCCCCAGCATTTT. Amino acid sequence: CASSPDRGHNQPQHF.

This chain links TRBV7-2 with TRBJ2-1; D uncertain. CDR1 is SGHTA, CDR2 FQGNSA, per germline. The CDR3 runs to 12 residues. Trimming removed 5 bases at V and 9 bases at J, with 11 bases between. The CDR3 DNA reads as TGTGCCAGCAGCCGACCAGAGATTGAGCAGTTCTTC. Amino acids: CASSRPEIEQFF.

This clone was seen a few times. This chain's CDR3 is CASSMNTEAFF. The DNA of the CDR3 is TGTGCCAGCAGTATGAACACTGAAGCTTTCTTT. The chain carries TRBV6-6 and TRBJ1-1; D not resolved. In germline, CDR1 is MNHNY, CDR2 SVGAGI (reference sequence). The CDR3 loop spans 11 amino acids. Trimming shortened V by 5 bases and J by 0 bases, and 1 base separated the two germline ends.

This clone was counted only a few times. The rearrangement uses TRBV30 and TRBJ2-7; TRBD1 is a possible D gene (5 bases). Trimming took off 0 bases at V and 6 bases at J, with 9 bases between the two ends. Germline V gene sequence: CDR1 GTSNPN, CDR2 SVGIG (reference sequence). The CDR3 is made up of 12 amino acids. The CDR3 sequence is CAWSVITGEQYF. CDR3 DNA: TGTGCCTGGAGTGTAATTACAGGCGAGCAGTACTTC.

This clone was counted only a few times. V gene TRBV30 combines with J gene TRBJ2-7; D gene ambiguous. Germline V gives CDR1 GTSNPN, CDR2 SVGIG (reference sequence). This CDR3 has 12 amino acids. Trimming cost V 1 base and J 2 bases, with 6 bases left between them. Here the CDR3 reads CAWSGGPYEQYF. The DNA of the CDR3 is TGTGCCTGGAGTGGGGGTCCCTACGAGCAGTACTTC.

This chain uses TRBV4-1 with TRBJ2-2; D possibly corresponds to TRBD2 (6 bases). Germline assignment: CDR1 MGHRA and CDR2 YSYEKL. Trimming removed 4 bases at V and 0 bases at J, with 12 bases between. The CDR3 runs to 16 residues. CDR3 bases: TGCGCCAGCAGCCTCGCACGCGGGGCGAACACCGGGGAGCTGTTTTTT. This gives the protein CASSLARGANTGELFF.

The chain uses TRBV30 and TRBJ2-5; 7 positions agree with TRBD2. After removal of 8 bases from V and 5 bases from J, the junction contained 17 bases not matched to a gene. Germline CDR1 is GTSNPN and CDR2 is SVGIG (reference sequence). The CDR3 has 15 amino acids. As DNA, the CDR3 is TGTGCCGGGGGATGGGGCGGGAGTGGCGGGGAGACCCAGTACTTC. Its protein is CAGGWGGSGGETQYF.

The chain has TRBV28 and TRBJ2-7; possible D gene TRBD1, 7 bases. Trimming pared 1 base from V and 4 bases from J, leaving 20 bases between. The germline gives CDR1 MDHEN, CDR2 SYDVKM. The CDR3 has 17 residues. This CDR3 reads CASSLSKRSGGSYEQYF. Here the CDR3 DNA reads TGTGCCAGCAGTTTATCCAAAAGGTCAGGGGGGAGTTACGAGCAGTACTTC.

The CDR3 sequence is CASGAAGGLYEQYF. The CDR3 DNA sequence: TGTGCCAGCGGGGCAGCGGGAGGGCTCTACGAGCAGTACTTC. The chain joins TRBV6-5 to TRBJ2-7; 10 bases fit TRBD2. CDR3 length: 14 residues. Per the germline V gene, CDR1 is MNHEY and CDR2 is SVGAGI. Losses at the gene ends were 8 bases for V and 3 bases for J; bases not matched to a gene: 7.

The J gene is TRBJ1-5, the V gene TRBV25-1, with D possibly TRBD1 on 6 matching bases. Trimming pared 2 bases from V and 3 bases from J, leaving 8 bases between. CDR1 and CDR2 (germline): MGHDK, SYGVNS. The CDR3 covers 14 residues. CDR3 sequence reads: CASSEPGVNQPQHF. CDR3 in DNA: TGTGCCAGCAGTGAACCAGGGGTCAATCAGCCCCAGCATTTT.

This chain joins TRBV2 and TRBJ2-7, with D maybe TRBD1 (5 bases). Germline V CDR1 and CDR2: SNHLY, FYNNEI. V lost 8 bases to trimming and J lost 4 bases, with 15 bases between them. There are 13 residues in the CDR3. CDR3 residues: CASSAGFNYEQYF. The CDR3 DNA follows: TGTGCCAGCTCTGCAGGGTTCAATTACGAGCAGTACTTC.